Listed below are T cell receptor beta chains from one sample, sequenced in a study of T cells in localized non-small cell lung cancer. The data were produced by immunoSEQ multiplex PCR, yet TCRdb's version contains in-frame clones alone and is incomplete. Among about 33,000 clones listed, roughly 88% were seen once. The sample was peripheral blood, taken before any cancer treatment. Receptors originate from a man aged 35-75 years with stage I lung adenocarcinoma. Both conserved end residues are part of each CDR3. A D gene is named only where the DNA matches it firmly. The size field is filled for only some rows; it gives once, few, many or a size class.

V	J	size	D	DNA	CDR3
TRBV25-1	TRBJ1-6	-	-	TGTGCCAGCAGACCGGGACCGACTAATTCACCCCTCCACTTT	CASRPGPTNSPLHF
TRBV9	TRBJ1-1	-	-	TGTGCCAGCAGCGTAGCGAGAGAGTCTGAAGCTTTCTTT	CASSVARESEAFF
TRBV2	TRBJ2-1	-	-	TGTGCCAGCAGTGACTTAGGGTACAATGAGCAGTTCTTC	CASSDLGYNEQFF
TRBV5-1	TRBJ2-2	-	-	TGCGCCAGCAGTCGCTATACCGGGGAGCTGTTTTTT	CASSRYTGELFF
TRBV19	TRBJ2-6	once	TRBD1	TGTGCCAGTAGTAAGCGGGACAGGGGGACTGGGGCCAACGTCCTGACTTTC	CASSKRDRGTGANVLTF
TRBV18	TRBJ2-7	-	TRBD1	TGTGCCAGCTCACTAGGCAGGGACAGTGGGACCTACGAGCAGTACTTC	CASSLGRDSGTYEQYF
TRBV30	TRBJ1-4	-	-	TGTGCCTGGAGTCATGCCGGGGCCCCGGGTGAAAAACTGTTTTTT	CAWSHAGAPGEKLFF
TRBV7-2	TRBJ1-2	-	TRBD1	TGTGCCAGCAGCTTAGGGACAGGGGGCCCTGGCTACACCTTC	CASSLGTGGPGYTF
TRBV19	TRBJ1-2	-	-	TGTGCCAGTAATCCTCGAGAGACACCCGGCTACACCTTC	CASNPRETPGYTF
TRBV5-1	TRBJ2-1	-	TRBD2	TGCGCCAGCAGCCTCCCCTCTAGCGGGGGGCTTTCGGGTCAGTTCTTC	CASSLPSSGGLSGQFF
TRBV18	TRBJ1-1	-	-	TGTGCCAGCTCACCAGCCACTGAAGCTTTCTTT	CASSPATEAFF
TRBV2	TRBJ2-3	-	-	TGTGCCAGCCGGGCGAGGGGGGGGGCAGATACGCAGTATTTT	CASRARGGADTQYF
TRBV7-8	TRBJ1-2	-	-	TGTGCCAGCAGCTCCGACCCCCCCATGGCAGGCAACTATGGCTACACCTTC	CASSSDPPMAGNYGYTF
TRBV9	TRBJ2-4	-	TRBD1	TGTGCCAGCAGCGTAGCTGTAGGGGGCGCGTTGGACATTCAGTACTTC	CASSVAVGGALDIQYF
TRBV11-2	TRBJ1-5	-	-	TGTGCCAGCAGCTTAGGGCAATTCAATCAGCCCCAGCATTTT	CASSLGQFNQPQHF
TRBV2	TRBJ2-2	once	-	TGTGCCAGCAGTGGACGGGCGGGCACCGGGGAGCTGTTTTTT	CASSGRAGTGELFF
TRBV19	TRBJ1-5	-	-	TGTGCCAGTAGTTCACAGGTTAGCAATCAGCCCCAGCATTTT	CASSSQVSNQPQHF
TRBV18	TRBJ1-3	-	-	TGTGCCAGCTCACACGAACCACAGGGATTTCTAGACACCATATATTTT	CASSHEPQGFLDTIYF
TRBV19	TRBJ2-1	-	TRBD2	TGTGCCAGTAGTGTCGGGGGGGGCCATAATGAGCAGTTCTTC	CASSVGGGHNEQFF
TRBV18	TRBJ1-6	-	-	TGTGCCAGCTCACCCCCAACGAATTCACCCCTCCACTTT	CASSPPTNSPLHF
TRBV25-1	TRBJ2-5	-	-	TGTGCCAGCAGTGATACAGGCTCCCGGGAAGAGACCCAGTACTTC	CASSDTGSREETQYF
TRBV2	TRBJ1-6	-	-	TGTGCCAGCAGTGAAACCCCTTCACCCCTCCACTTT	CASSETPSPLHF
TRBV6-5	TRBJ1-5	-	-	TGTGCCAGCAGTTACGGGAGGAATCAGCCCCAGCATTTT	CASSYGRNQPQHF
TRBV18	TRBJ2-5	-	-	TGTGCCAGCTCACCACAGGGCAACCAAGAGACCCAGTACTTC	CASSPQGNQETQYF
TRBV4-1	TRBJ2-1	-	-	TGCGCCAGCAGCTACCTAATCACATCCTACAATGAGCAGTTCTTC	CASSYLITSYNEQFF
TRBV29-1	TRBJ1-1	-	-	TGCAGCGTTCGTGAGAACACTGAAGCTTTCTTT	CSVRENTEAFF
TRBV5-4	TRBJ1-2	-	-	TGTGCCAGCAGCTTACGGGGAAACTATGGCTACACCTTC	CASSLRGNYGYTF
TRBV9	TRBJ2-3	-	TRBD2	TGTGCCAGCAGCGTAGTCGGAGCGGGGGGGCTGAAGGGGACAGATACGCAGTATTTT	CASSVVGAGGLKGTDTQYF
TRBV19	TRBJ2-1	-	-	TGTGCCAGTAGTCCACAGGGTGCGATGTACAATGAGCAGTTCTTC	CASSPQGAMYNEQFF
TRBV18	TRBJ2-1	-	TRBD2	TGTGCCAGCTCACCGTTTAGCGGGCTCTCCTACAATGAGCAGTTCTTC	CASSPFSGLSYNEQFF
TRBV5-1	TRBJ2-3	-	TRBD1	TGCGCCAGCAGCCAACAGGGGCAGGGAGATACGCAGTATTTT	CASSQQGQGDTQYF
TRBV6-1	TRBJ2-1	-	TRBD1	TGTGCCAGCAGTGCCCCCGGGACAGGGGGTAATGAGCAGTTCTTC	CASSAPGTGGNEQFF
TRBV5-8	TRBJ1-2	-	-	TGTGCCAGCAGCGGTGCGGGTGAAGGAGGCTACACCTTC	CASSGAGEGGYTF
TRBV10-2	TRBJ2-5	few	-	TGCGCCAGCAGCGAAACAGGGCCCGAGACCCAGTACTTC	CASSETGPETQYF
TRBV7-2	TRBJ1-5	-	TRBD1	TGTGCCAGCAGCCTCGGACAGGGGGTGAATCAGCCCCAGCATTTT	CASSLGQGVNQPQHF
TRBV2	TRBJ1-5	-	-	TGTGCCAGCAGGGGCGTTACGGCGAATCAGCCCCAGCATTTT	CASRGVTANQPQHF
TRBV29-1	TRBJ2-7	-	-	TGCAGCGTTAGGGCGGCGGGCGAGCAGTACTTC	CSVRAAGEQYF
TRBV11-2	TRBJ2-1	-	-	TGTGCCAGCAGCTTAGCGAAGGGGGTACTCAATGAGCAGTTCTTC	CASSLAKGVLNEQFF
TRBV9	TRBJ1-2	-	-	TGTGCCAGCAGCGTAGGGCAGGCTTATGGCTACACCTTC	CASSVGQAYGYTF
TRBV27	TRBJ2-7	-	-	TGTGCCAGCGGATTCAACTACGAGCAGTACTTC	CASGFNYEQYF
TRBV7-9	TRBJ1-4	-	-	TGTGCCAGCAGCCCCAACGGACCAACTAATGAAAAACTGTTTTTT	CASSPNGPTNEKLFF
TRBV5-5	TRBJ2-7	-	-	TGTGCCAGCAGCTTGGTCGCAACAGGGTTTGGCGAGCAGTACTTC	CASSLVATGFGEQYF
TRBV28	TRBJ2-1	-	-	TGTGCCAGCGCACGGTCAGGGAGTGTGAATGAGCAGTTCTTC	CASARSGSVNEQFF
TRBV30	TRBJ1-6	-	-	TGTGCCTGGAGTGTACCCGACTATTATTCACCCCTCCACTTT	CAWSVPDYYSPLHF
TRBV15	TRBJ2-5	-	TRBD2	TGTGCCACCAGCAGAGATCTGCTAGCGGGGGGGCCGGGACAAGAGACCCAGTACTTC	CATSRDLLAGGPGQETQYF
TRBV27	TRBJ1-1	-	TRBD1	TGTGCCAGCAGATTCTTTCCGGGACAGGGGGCCGCCGGGGCGTCTTTCTTT	CASRFFPGQGAAGASFF
TRBV5-6	TRBJ2-1	-	TRBD1	TGTGCCAGCAGCTGGGGACAGCAAATTAGTGAGCAGTTCTTC	CASSWGQQISEQFF
TRBV7-8	TRBJ2-5	-	TRBD1	TGTGCCAGCAGCGAGCTTGGGACAGGGCCATCCCCCGTGAGGGCCCAGTACTTC	CASSELGTGPSPVRAQYF
TRBV27	TRBJ1-5	-	-	TGTGCCAGCAGTCCCGGGAGCCTTATAAATCAGCCCCAGCATTTT	CASSPGSLINQPQHF
TRBV5-1	TRBJ2-6	-	-	TGCGCCAGCAGCTTGTACTCGTCCTCTGGGGCCAACGTCCTGACTTTC	CASSLYSSSGANVLTF
TRBV9	TRBJ1-1	-	-	TGTGCCAGCAGCGTAGTGAGTAATGAAGCTTTCTTT	CASSVVSNEAFF
TRBV7-7	TRBJ1-1	-	-	TGTGCTAGCAGCTCTGATACAGGGGAAGCTTTCTTT	CASSSDTGEAFF
TRBV5-1	TRBJ2-1	few	TRBD1	TGCGCCAGCAGCTTGACAGGGGCCTCCTACAATGAGCAGTTCTTC	CASSLTGASYNEQFF